Reported below is one TCR beta chain. Its specificity is not known. The data belong to a study of CD8 T cells in Susac syndrome. Regarding the study as a whole: Only a relatively small number of individuals were included in the TCR sequencing and HLA analysis.

The CDR3 is made up of 12 amino acids. CDR1 is MGHDK, CDR2 SYGVNS, per germline. Trimming shortened V by 1 base and J by 5 bases, and 5 bases separated the two germline ends. An amount of RNA that ranged from roughly 0.45 to 1 ug was reverse transcribed with random hexamers. One entry per CDR3 protein, called by TCRdb with MiXCR from the immunoSEQ multiplex PCR reads. The sample lists approximately 140,000 distinct CDR3 sequences; roughly 80% were seen once. The rearrangement links TRBV25-1 to TRBJ1-1; D gene unclear. The sequenced material came from CD8+ T cells from PBMCs. The clonotype originates from a human donor with multiple sclerosis. The CDR3 sequence is CASSESLTEAFF. The CDR3 DNA reads as TGTGCCAGCAGTGAATCCCTGACTGAAGCTTTCTTT.